The source of this TCR beta chain is a study of T cells expressing NK-cell markers. TCRdb reprocessed the 5' RACE reads, with one entry per CDR3 protein and no DNA. Recorded for this sample: 450,000 to 600,000 distinct CDR3 sequences. Sample: blood T cells: a sorted CD56 or NKG2C T cell subset, CD4+ or CD8+ T cells, or bulk PBMC T cells (not recorded which). The sequence was obtained from a man aged 18-30 years in good health.

This CDR3 is CASSVTDTRTDTQYF. The J gene is TRBJ2-3, the V gene TRBV5-1. Per the germline V gene, CDR1 is SGHRS and CDR2 is YFSETQ. The CDR3 runs to 15 residues.